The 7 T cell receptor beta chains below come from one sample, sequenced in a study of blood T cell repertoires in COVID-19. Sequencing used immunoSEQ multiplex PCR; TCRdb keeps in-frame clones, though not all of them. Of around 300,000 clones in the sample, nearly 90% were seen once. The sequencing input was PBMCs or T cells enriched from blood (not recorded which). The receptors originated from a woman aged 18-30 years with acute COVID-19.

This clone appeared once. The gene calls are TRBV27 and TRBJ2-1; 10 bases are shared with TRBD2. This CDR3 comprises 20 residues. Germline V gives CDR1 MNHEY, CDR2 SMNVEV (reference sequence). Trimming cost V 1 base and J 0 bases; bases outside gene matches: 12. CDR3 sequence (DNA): TGTGCCAGCAGTTTATTTTTACCGCTAGCGGGAGTCACCTCCTACAATGAGCAGTTCTTC. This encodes CASSLFLPLAGVTSYNEQFF.

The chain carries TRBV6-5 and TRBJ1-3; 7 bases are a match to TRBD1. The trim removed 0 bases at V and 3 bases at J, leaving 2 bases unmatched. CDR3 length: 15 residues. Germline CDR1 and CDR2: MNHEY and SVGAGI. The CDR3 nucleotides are TGTGCCAGCAGTTACTCGTACAGGGGTGGAAACACCATATATTTT. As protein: CASSYSYRGGNTIYF.

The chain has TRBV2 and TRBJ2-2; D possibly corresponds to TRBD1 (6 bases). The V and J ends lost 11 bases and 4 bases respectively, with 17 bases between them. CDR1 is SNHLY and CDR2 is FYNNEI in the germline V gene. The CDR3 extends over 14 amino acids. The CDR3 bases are TGTGCCTGGTCCCGGGACACCTTCACCGGGGAGCTGTTTTTT. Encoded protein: CAWSRDTFTGELFF.

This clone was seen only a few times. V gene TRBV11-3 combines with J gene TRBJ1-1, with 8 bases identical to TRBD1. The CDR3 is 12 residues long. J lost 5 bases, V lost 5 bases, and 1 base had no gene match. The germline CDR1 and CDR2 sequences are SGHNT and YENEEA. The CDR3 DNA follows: TGTGCCAGCAGCAGGACAGGGACTGAAGCTTTCTTT. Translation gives CASSRTGTEAFF.

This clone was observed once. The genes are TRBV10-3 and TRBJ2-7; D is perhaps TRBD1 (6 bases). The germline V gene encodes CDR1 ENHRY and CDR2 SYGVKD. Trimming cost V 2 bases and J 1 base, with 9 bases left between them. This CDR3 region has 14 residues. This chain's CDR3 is CAISEPQGSYEQYF. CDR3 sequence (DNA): TGTGCCATCAGTGAGCCCCAGGGGTCCTACGAGCAGTACTTC.

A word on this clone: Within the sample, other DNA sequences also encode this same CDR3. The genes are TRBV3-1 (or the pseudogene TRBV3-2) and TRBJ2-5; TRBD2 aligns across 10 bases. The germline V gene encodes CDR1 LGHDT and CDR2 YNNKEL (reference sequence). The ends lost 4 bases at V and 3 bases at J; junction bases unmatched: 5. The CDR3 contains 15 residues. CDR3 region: CASSPGLAGEETQYF. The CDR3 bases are TGTGCCAGCAGCCCCGGGCTAGCGGGAGAAGAGACCCAGTACTTC.

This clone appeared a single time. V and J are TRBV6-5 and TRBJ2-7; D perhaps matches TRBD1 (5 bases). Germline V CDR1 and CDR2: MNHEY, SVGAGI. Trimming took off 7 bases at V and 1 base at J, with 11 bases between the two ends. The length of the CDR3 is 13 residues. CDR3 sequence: CASKPTASYEQYF. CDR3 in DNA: TGTGCCAGCAAACCGACAGCGTCCTACGAGCAGTACTTC.